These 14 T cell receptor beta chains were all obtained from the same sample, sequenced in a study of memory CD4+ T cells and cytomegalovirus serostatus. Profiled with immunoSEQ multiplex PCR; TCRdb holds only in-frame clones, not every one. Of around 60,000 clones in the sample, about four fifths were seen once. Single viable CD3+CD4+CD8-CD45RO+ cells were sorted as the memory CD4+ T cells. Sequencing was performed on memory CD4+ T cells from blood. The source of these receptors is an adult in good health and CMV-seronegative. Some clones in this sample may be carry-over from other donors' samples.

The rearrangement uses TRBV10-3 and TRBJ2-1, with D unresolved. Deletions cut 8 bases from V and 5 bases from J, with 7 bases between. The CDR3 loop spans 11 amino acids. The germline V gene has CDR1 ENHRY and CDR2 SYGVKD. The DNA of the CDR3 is TGTGCCATCGGAAGCAACAATGAGCAGTTCTTC. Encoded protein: CAIGSNNEQFF.

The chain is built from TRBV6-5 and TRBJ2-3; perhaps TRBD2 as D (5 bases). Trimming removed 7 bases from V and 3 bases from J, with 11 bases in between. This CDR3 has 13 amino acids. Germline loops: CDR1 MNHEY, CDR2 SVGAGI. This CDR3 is CASTPPGTDTQYF. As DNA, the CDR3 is TGTGCCAGCACCCCTCCGGGAACAGATACGCAGTATTTT.

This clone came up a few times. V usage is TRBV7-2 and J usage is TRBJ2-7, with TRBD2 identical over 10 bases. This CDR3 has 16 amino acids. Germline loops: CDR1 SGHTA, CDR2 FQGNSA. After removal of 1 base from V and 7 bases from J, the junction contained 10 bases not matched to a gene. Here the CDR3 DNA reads TGTGCCAGCAGCTTAGGGGTCTCGCTAGCGGGAGTTGAGCAGTACTTC. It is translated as CASSLGVSLAGVEQYF.

Written as DNA, the CDR3 is TGCGCCAGCAGCTTTGACAGCTCCTACAATGAGCAGTTCTTC. This sequence encodes CASSFDSSYNEQFF. J is TRBJ2-1 and V is TRBV5-1; tentatively, D is TRBD1 (5 bases). The CDR3 length is 14 residues. Between the trimmed V and J ends, which lost 2 bases and 0 bases, there was a span of 6 bases. Looked up from germline, CDR1 is SGHRS and CDR2 is YFSETQ.

CDR3 bases: TGTGCCATCAGTGAGGCGCGTCAGATTGGCCTTACAACTAATGAAAAACTGTTTTTT. This sequence encodes CAISEARQIGLTTNEKLFF. The V gene is TRBV10-3, the J gene TRBJ1-4; D is unresolved. The CDR3 is 19 amino acids. V was cut by 2 bases and J by 0 bases, with 19 bases left in between. Germline V CDR1 and CDR2: ENHRY, SYGVKD.

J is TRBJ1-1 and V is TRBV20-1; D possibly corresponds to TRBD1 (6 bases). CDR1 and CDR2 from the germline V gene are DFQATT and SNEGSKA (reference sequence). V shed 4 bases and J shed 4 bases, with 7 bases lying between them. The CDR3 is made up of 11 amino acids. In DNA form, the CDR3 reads TGCAGTGCTATGGGGGCCACTGAAGCTTTCTTT. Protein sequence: CSAMGATEAFF.

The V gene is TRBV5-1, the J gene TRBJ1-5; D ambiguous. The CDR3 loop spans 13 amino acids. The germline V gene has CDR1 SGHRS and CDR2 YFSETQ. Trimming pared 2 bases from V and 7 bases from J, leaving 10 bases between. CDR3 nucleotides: TGCGCCAGCAGCTTTGAAGGAGGCCAGCCCCAGCATTTT. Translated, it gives CASSFEGGQPQHF.

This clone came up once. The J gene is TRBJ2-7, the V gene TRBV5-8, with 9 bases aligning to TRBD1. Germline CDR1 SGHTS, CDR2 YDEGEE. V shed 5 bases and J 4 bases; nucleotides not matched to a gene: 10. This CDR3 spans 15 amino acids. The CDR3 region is CASSFPGTGYYEQYF. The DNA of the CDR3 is TGTGCCAGCAGTTTCCCCGGGACAGGGTATTACGAGCAGTACTTC.

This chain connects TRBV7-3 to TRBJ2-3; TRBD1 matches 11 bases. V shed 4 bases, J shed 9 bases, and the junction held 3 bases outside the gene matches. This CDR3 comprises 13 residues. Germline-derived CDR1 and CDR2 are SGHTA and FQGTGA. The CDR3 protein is CASSSRDRGTQYF. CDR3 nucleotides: TGTGCCAGCAGCTCCCGGGACAGGGGGACGCAGTATTTT.

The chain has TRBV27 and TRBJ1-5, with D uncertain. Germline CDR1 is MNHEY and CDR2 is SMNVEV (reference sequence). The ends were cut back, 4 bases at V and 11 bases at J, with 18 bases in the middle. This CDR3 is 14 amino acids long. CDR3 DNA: TGTGCCAGCAGTTCCAACCGACCCCCTTCTACCCAGCATTTT. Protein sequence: CASSSNRPPSTQHF.

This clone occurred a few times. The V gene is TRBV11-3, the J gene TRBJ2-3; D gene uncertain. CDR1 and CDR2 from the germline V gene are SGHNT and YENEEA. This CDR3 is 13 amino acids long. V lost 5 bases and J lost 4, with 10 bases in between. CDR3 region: CASSPAWADTQYF. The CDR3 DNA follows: TGTGCCAGCAGCCCAGCCTGGGCAGATACGCAGTATTTT.

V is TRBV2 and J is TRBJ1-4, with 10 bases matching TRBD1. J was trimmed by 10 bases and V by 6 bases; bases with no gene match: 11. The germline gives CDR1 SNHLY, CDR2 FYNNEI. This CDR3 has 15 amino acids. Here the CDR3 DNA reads TGTGCCAGCAGCGAGACAGGGGGCCTTAGAGTAAAACTGTTTTTT. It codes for CASSETGGLRVKLFF. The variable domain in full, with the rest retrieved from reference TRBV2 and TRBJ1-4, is EPEVTQTPSHQVTQMGQEVILRCVPISNHLYFYWYRQILGQKVEFLVSFYNNEISEKSEIFDDQFSVERPDGSNFTLKIRSTKLEDSAMYFCASSETGGLRVKLFFGSGTQLSVL.

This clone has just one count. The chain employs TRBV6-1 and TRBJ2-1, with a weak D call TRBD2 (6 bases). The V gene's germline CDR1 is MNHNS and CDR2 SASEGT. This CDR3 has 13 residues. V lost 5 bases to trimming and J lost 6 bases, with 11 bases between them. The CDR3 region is CASSTRRGNEQFF. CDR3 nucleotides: TGTGCCAGCAGTACGCGGAGGGGCAATGAGCAGTTCTTC.

This chain's CDR3 is CATSGMGGGQPQHF. CDR3 in DNA: TGTGCCACCAGCGGGATGGGGGGCGGGCAGCCCCAGCATTTT. This chain links TRBV15 with TRBJ1-5; D possibly corresponds to TRBD1 (6 bases). The CDR3 is 14 residues long. The ends were cut back, 5 bases at V and 7 bases at J, with 15 bases in the middle. CDR1 is LNHNV, CDR2 YYDKDF, per germline (reference sequence).